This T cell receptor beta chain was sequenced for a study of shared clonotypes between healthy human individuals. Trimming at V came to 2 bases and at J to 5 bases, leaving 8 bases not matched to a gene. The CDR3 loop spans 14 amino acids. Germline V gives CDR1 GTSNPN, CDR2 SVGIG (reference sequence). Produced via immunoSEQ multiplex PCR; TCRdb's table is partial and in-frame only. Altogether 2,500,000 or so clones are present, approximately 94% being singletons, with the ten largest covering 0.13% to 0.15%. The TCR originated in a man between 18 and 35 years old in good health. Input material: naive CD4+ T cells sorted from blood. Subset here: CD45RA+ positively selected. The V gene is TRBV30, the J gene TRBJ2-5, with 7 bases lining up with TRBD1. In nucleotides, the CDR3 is TGTGCCTGGAGTAAAGGGGGCAGTGGGGAGACCCAGTACTTC. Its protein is CAWSKGGSGETQYF.